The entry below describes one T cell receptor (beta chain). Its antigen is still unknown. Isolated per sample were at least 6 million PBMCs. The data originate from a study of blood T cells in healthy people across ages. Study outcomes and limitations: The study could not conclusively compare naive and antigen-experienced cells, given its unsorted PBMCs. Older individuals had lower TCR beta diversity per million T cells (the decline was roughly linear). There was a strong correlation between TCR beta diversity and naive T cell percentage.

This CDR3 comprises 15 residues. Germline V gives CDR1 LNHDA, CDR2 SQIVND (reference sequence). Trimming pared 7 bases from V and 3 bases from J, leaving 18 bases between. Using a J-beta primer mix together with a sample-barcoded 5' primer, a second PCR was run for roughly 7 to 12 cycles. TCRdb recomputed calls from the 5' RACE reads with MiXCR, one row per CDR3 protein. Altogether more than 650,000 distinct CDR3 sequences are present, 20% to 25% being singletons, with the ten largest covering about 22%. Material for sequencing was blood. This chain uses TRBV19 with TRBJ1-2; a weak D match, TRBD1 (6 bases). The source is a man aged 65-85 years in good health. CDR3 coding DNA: TGTGCCAGTACCGATCCCTCAGGGGTCGACTATGGCTACACCTTC. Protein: CASTDPSGVDYGYTF.